This T cell receptor (beta chain) was sequenced in a study of response to subunit inactivated influenza vaccine (dated by TCRdb to 2016 to 2019). Notes on the research overall: To follow how T cells responded to a trivalent subunit inactivated influenza vaccine, the researchers relied on deep quantitative profiling of the T cell receptor repertoire.

Receptor amplification or capture employed RT-PCR. The data were produced on an Illumina HiSeq 2500. The public sequencing data were trimmed at Q25 with fastp and processed into clonotypes with MiXCR by TCRdb, which kept only in-frame beta chains. One record per CDR3 amino acid sequence lists the most common genes and DNA. Recorded for this sample are a few hundred thousand distinct CDR3 sequences; roughly a fifth of them occurred a single time. Approximately 10% of the sample goes to the ten largest clones. What the research found in general, with its limitations: The authors proposed that each seasonal influenza vaccination may bring in only a limited number of new T cells.

The germline V gene provides CDR1 SGDLS and CDR2 YYNGEE. For this chain, trimming is 0 bases at the V end and 2 bases at the J end, and the number of junction bases without a gene match is 2. The CDR3 contains 14 residues, cysteine and phenylalanine counted. Only the CDR3 portion is preserved as DNA: 42 bases, with reading frame beginning at the first base. Concerning this clonotype: The antigen it recognizes is unknown. No clone much larger than this one lies a single base away; base qualities are absent.

Recombination linked TRBV9 to TRBJ2-7; TRBD1 fits 7 bases in the junction. This TCR was recovered from a man between 45 and 75 years old who received an inactivated influenza vaccine. Donor details come from another sample of the same person, matched by shared clones. Here the sequenced sample was PBMCs from blood, taken about 20 months after vaccination. The CDR3 reads CASSVGDSPYEQYF. In nucleotide form, the sequence is TGTGCCAGCAGCGTAGGGGACAGCCCCTACGAGCAGTACTTC.